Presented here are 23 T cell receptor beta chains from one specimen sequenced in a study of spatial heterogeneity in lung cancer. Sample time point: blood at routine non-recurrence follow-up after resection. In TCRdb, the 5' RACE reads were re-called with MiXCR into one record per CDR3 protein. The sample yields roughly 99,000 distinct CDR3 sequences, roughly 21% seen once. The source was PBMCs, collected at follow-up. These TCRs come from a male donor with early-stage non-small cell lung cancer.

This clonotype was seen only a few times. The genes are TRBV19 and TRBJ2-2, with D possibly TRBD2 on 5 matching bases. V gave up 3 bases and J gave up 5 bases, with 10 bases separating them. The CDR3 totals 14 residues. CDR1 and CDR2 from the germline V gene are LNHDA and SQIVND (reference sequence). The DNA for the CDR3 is TGTGCCAGTAGTATTGACCGGGGTACCGGGGAGCTGTTTTTT. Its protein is CASSIDRGTGELFF. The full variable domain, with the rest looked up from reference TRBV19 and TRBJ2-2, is DGGITQSPKYLFRKEGQNVTLSCEQNLNHDAMYWYRQDPGQGLRLIYYSQIVNDFQKGDIAEGYSVSREKKESFPLTVTSAQKNPTAFYLCASSIDRGTGELFFGEGSRLTVL.

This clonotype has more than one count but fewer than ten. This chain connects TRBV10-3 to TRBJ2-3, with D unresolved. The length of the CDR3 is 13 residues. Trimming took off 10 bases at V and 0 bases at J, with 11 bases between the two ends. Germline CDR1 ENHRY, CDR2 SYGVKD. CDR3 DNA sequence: TGTGCCAGCCACTCCACTAGCACAGATACGCAGTATTTT. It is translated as CASHSTSTDTQYF.

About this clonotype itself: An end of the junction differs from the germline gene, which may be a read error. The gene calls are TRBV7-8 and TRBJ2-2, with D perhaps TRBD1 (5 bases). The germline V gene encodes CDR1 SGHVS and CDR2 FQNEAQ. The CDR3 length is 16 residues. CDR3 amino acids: CAGSLSPGSNTGELFF. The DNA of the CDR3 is TGTGCCGGCAGCCTATCGCCAGGGTCGAACACCGGGGAGCTGTTTTTT.

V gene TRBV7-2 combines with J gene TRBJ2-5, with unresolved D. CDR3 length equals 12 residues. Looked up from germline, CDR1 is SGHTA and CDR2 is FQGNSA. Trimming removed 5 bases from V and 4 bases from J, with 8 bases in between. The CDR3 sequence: CASSQAGETQYF. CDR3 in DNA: TGTGCCAGCAGCCAGGCTGGAGAGACCCAGTACTTC.

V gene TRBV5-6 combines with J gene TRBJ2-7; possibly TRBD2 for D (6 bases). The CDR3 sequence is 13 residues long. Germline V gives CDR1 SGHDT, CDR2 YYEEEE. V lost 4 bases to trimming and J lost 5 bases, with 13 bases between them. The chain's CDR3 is CASSRVRGDEQYF. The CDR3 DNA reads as TGTGCCAGCAGCCGGGTCCGCGGGGACGAGCAGTACTTC.

The CDR3 protein is CASSDRTGGSADTQYF. The CDR3 DNA reads as TGTGCCAGCAGCGATCGGACAGGGGGCTCGGCAGATACGCAGTATTTT. This chain connects TRBV7-2 to TRBJ2-3; 11 bases agree with TRBD1. V trimming: 5 bases; J trimming: 4 bases; junction bases outside the gene matches: 8. The germline V gene encodes CDR1 SGHTA and CDR2 FQGNSA. The CDR3 extends over 16 amino acids.

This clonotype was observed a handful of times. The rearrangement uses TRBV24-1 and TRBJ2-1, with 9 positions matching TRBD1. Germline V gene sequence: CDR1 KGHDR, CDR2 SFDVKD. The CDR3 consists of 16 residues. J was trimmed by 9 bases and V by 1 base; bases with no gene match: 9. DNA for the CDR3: TGTGCCACCAGTGATTTTTCGGACAGGGGTTTCGGTGAGCAGTTCTTC. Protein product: CATSDFSDRGFGEQFF.

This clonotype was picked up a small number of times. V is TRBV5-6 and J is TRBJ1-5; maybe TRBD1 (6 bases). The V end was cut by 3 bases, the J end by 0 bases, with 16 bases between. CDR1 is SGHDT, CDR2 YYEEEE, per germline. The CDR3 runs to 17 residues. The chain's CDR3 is CASSSRVGAYSNQPQHF. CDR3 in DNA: TGTGCCAGCAGCTCTAGGGTGGGGGCGTATAGCAATCAGCCCCAGCATTTT.

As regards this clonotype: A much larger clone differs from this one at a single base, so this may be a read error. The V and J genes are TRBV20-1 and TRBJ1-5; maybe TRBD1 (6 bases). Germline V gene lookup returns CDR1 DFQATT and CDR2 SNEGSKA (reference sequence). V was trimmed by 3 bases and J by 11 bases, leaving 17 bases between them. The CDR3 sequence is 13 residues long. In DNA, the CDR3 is TGCAGTGCTAGGCCCAGGGGAGCAGGGTCCCAGCATTTT. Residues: CSARPRGAGSQHF.

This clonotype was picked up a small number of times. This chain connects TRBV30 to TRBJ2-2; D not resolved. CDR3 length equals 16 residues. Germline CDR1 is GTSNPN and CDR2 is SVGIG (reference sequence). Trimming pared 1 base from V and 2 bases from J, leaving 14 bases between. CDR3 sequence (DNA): TGTGCCTGGAGTGATCCTCGGACGGACAACACCGGGGAGCTGTTTTTT. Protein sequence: CAWSDPRTDNTGELFF.

The CDR3 sequence: CASTDPGRSTIYF. In DNA form, the CDR3 reads TGTGCCAGCACCGATCCCGGACGAAGCACCATATATTTT. The chain carries TRBV27 and TRBJ1-3; D is ambiguous. The CDR3 totals 13 residues. CDR1 and CDR2 from the germline V gene are MNHEY and SMNVEV (reference sequence). Trimming removed 7 bases at V and 9 bases at J, with 16 bases between.

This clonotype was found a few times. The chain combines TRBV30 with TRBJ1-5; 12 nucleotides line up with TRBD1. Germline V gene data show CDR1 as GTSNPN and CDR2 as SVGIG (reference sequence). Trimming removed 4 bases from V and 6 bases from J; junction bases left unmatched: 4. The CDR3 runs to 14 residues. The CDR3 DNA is TGTGCCTGGATGGGACAGGGGGCCGGTCAGCCCCAGCATTTT. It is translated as CAWMGQGAGQPQHF.

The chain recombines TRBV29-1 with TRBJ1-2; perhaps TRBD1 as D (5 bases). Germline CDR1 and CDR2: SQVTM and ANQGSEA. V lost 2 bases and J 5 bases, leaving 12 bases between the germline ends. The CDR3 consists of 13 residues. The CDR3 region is CSVERGAGYGYTF. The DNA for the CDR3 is TGCAGCGTTGAACGCGGGGCGGGTTATGGCTACACCTTC.

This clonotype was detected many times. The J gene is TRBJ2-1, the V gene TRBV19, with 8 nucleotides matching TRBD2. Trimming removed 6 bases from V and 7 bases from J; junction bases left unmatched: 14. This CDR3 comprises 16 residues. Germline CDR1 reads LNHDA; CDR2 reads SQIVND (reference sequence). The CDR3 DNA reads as TGTGCCAGTAGAGGAAGCGGGAGCACCCACCTTAATGAGCAGTTCTTC. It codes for CASRGSGSTHLNEQFF. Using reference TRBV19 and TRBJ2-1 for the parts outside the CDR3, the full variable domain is DGGITQSPKYLFRKEGQNVTLSCEQNLNHDAMYWYRQDPGQGLRLIYYSQIVNDFQKGDIAEGYSVSREKKESFPLTVTSAQKNPTAFYLCASRGSGSTHLNEQFFGPGTRLTVL.

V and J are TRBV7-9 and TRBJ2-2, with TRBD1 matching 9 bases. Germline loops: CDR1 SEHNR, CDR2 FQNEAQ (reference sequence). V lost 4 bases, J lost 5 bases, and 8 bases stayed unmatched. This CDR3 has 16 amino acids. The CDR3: CASSYSGQGQTGELFF. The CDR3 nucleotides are TGTGCCAGCAGCTACTCAGGACAGGGGCAGACCGGGGAGCTGTTTTTT.

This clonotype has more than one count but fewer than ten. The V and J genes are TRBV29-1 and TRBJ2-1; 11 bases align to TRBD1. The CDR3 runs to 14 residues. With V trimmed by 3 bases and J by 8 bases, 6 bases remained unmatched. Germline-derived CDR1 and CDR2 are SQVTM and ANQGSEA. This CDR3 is CSVEDRGLRYEQFF. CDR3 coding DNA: TGCAGCGTTGAGGACAGGGGGCTAAGGTATGAGCAGTTCTTC.

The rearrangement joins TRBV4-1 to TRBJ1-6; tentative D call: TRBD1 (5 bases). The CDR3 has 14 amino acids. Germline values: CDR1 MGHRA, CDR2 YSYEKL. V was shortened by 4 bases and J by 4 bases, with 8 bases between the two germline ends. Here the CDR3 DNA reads TGCGCCAGCAGCCCGACAGAATATAATTCACCCCTCCACTTT. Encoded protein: CASSPTEYNSPLHF.

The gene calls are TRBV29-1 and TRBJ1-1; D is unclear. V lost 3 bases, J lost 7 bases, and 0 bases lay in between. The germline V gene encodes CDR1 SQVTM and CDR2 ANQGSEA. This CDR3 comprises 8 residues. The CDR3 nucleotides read TGCAGCGTTGATGAAGCTTTCTTT. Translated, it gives CSVDEAFF.

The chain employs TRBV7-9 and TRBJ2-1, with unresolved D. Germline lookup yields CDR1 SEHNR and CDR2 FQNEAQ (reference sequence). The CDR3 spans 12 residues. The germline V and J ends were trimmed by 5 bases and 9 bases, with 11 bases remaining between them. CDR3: CASSPLDTEQFF. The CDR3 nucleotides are TGTGCCAGCAGCCCTCTTGACACTGAGCAGTTCTTC.

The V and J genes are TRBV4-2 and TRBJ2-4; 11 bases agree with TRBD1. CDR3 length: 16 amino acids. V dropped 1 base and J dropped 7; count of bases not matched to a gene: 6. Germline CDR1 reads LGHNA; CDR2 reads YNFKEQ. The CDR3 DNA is TGTGCCAGCAGCCAAGGTGGACAGGGGGCTGTTAACATTCAGTACTTC. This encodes CASSQGGQGAVNIQYF.

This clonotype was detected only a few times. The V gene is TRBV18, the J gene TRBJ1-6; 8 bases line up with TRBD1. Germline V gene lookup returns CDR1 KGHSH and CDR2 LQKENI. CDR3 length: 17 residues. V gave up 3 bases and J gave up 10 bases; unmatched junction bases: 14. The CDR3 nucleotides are TGTGCCAGCTCACCGACCGTGACAGGGGTTAAAGGATCACCCCTCCACTTT. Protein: CASSPTVTGVKGSPLHF.

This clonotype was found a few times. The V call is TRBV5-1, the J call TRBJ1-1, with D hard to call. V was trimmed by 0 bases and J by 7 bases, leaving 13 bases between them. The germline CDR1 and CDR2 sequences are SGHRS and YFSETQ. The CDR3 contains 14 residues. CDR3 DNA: TGCGCCAGCAGCTTGGACCCAGGACCACTTGAAGCTTTCTTT. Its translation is CASSLDPGPLEAFF.

Here the CDR3 reads CSVDTAGTGIREQYF. The CDR3 DNA reads as TGCAGCGTTGATACCGCGGGGACGGGGATTCGGGAGCAGTACTTC. The chain couples TRBV29-1 to TRBJ2-7; D possibly corresponds to TRBD2 (6 bases). Germline CDR1 is SQVTM and CDR2 is ANQGSEA. This CDR3 comprises 15 residues. V lost 3 bases and J lost 7, with 22 bases in between.